One and the same sample provided the 17 T cell receptor beta chains below, sequenced in a study of T-cell memory formation after mild COVID-19. TCRdb independently ran MiXCR on the 5' RACE reads; one entry per CDR3 protein. The sample contains roughly 280,000 distinct CDR3 sequences, around 15% of which appear only once. Specimen: PBMCs or a T cell subset sorted from them (not recorded which). The receptors derive from a man aged 18 to 35 who had mild COVID-19 (a few samples of this study predate the infection). Cell type and time point are not known.

This clonotype has just a few counts. The chain is built from TRBV7-6 and TRBJ2-1; D may be TRBD1 (5 bases). Germline V lookup: CDR1 SGHVS, CDR2 FNYEAQ. V lost 5 bases, J lost 3 bases, and 17 bases lay in between. This CDR3 region has 16 residues. CDR3 nucleotides: TGTGCCAGCAGCCCGTACTCAGGGTACGGCTACAATGAGCAGTTCTTC. Encoded protein: CASSPYSGYGYNEQFF.

This clonotype was detected only a few times. The V gene is TRBV30, the J gene TRBJ1-1, with D possibly TRBD1 on 6 matching bases. The CDR3 loop spans 14 amino acids. With 0 bases removed from V and 6 bases from J, the gap between germline ends came to 14 bases. Germline CDR1 GTSNPN, CDR2 SVGIG (reference sequence). The CDR3 DNA reads as TGTGCCTGGAGTGTTCAGGGGCGGAGGGCTGAAGCTTTCTTT. Translating it yields CAWSVQGRRAEAFF.

The rearrangement joins TRBV7-9 to TRBJ1-1, with D possibly TRBD1 on 5 matching bases. V was shortened by 1 base and J by 8 bases, with 14 bases between the two germline ends. CDR3 length: 14 amino acids. Germline V gives CDR1 SEHNR, CDR2 FQNEAQ (reference sequence). This CDR3 reads CASSLGQGITEAFF. CDR3 in DNA: TGTGCCAGCAGCTTAGGTCAGGGAATCACCGAAGCTTTCTTT.

This clonotype appeared a few times. The chain combines TRBV29-1 with TRBJ2-1, with 12 bases lining up with TRBD2. The germline gives CDR1 SQVTM, CDR2 ANQGSEA. The V segment lost 1 base and the J segment 2 bases; nucleotides outside the gene matches: 9. The CDR3 length is 18 residues. The CDR3: CSVEGSRTSGATYNEQFF. Written as DNA, the CDR3 is TGCAGCGTTGAAGGTAGCCGGACTAGCGGGGCTACCTACAATGAGCAGTTCTTC.

Only one count was recorded for this clonotype. The chain is built from TRBV6-2 or TRBV6-3 and TRBJ2-4; D is uncertain. The CDR3 is made up of 13 amino acids. The germline CDR1 and CDR2 sequences are MNHEY and SVGEGT. V lost 5 bases and J lost 5, with 10 bases in between. Here the CDR3 reads CASSPLWENIQYF. Written as DNA, the CDR3 is TGTGCCAGCAGTCCCCTGTGGGAAAACATTCAGTACTTC.

In this sample, this clonotype turned up a few times. The chain combines TRBV11-2 with TRBJ1-2, with 7 bases matching TRBD1. The CDR3 is made up of 16 amino acids. The germline CDR1 and CDR2 sequences are SGHAT and FQNNGV. With V trimmed by 5 bases and J by 6 bases, 15 bases remained unmatched. The CDR3 loop reads CASSRARAGGRDGYTF. The CDR3 coding sequence is TGTGCCAGCAGCAGGGCCCGCGCAGGGGGACGGGATGGCTACACCTTC.

The chain joins TRBV7-8 to TRBJ1-1, with a tentative D call TRBD1 (5 bases). In germline, CDR1 is SGHVS, CDR2 FQNEAQ. Trimming took 5 bases from V and 10 from J, leaving 17 bases between them. The CDR3 consists of 13 residues. CDR3 protein: CASSRGETDGAFF. DNA of the CDR3: TGTGCCAGCAGCCGGGGGGAGACAGATGGAGCTTTCTTT.

This clonotype was counted many times. V gene TRBV4-2 combines with J gene TRBJ1-3; 7 bases match TRBD1. CDR1 is LGHNA, CDR2 YNFKEQ, per germline. V lost 3 bases, J lost 0 bases, and 5 bases stayed unmatched. The CDR3 is 16 residues long. The CDR3 DNA reads TGTGCCAGCAGCCACCGGGACAGCCCCTCTGGAAACACCATATATTTT. Translated: CASSHRDSPSGNTIYF.

The chain employs TRBV20-1 and TRBJ2-5, with D possibly matching TRBD2 (7 bases). Trimming took 3 bases from V and 7 from J, leaving 18 bases between them. Germline CDR1 DFQATT, CDR2 SNEGSKA (reference sequence). The length of the CDR3 is 14 residues. CDR3 protein: CSARDSKGEGTQYF. As DNA, the CDR3 is TGCAGTGCTAGGGACTCCAAGGGGGAGGGGACCCAGTACTTC.

The chain links TRBV4-1 to TRBJ1-2; D remains unclear. The CDR3 runs 17 residues. Germline V gene data show CDR1 as MGHRA and CDR2 as YSYEKL. V was trimmed by 0 bases and J by 8 bases, leaving 22 bases between them. The CDR3 spells CASSQDRGTVGSHGYTF. CDR3 nucleotides: TGCGCCAGCAGCCAAGATCGAGGTACGGTGGGCTCTCACGGCTACACCTTC.

This rearrangement joins TRBV21-1 to TRBJ2-3; whether TRBD2, the table's D call, matches the DNA was not checked. TRBV21-1 is assigned pseudogene status. CDR3 length: 17 residues. The CDR3 protein is CASSKGRLAGNTDTQYF. CDR3 in DNA: TGTGCCAGCAGCAAAGGGAGACTAGCGGGGAACACAGATACGCAGTATTTT.

A few counts support this clonotype. The gene calls are TRBV3-1 and TRBJ2-5; TRBD1 agrees at 9 bases. The V gene end was trimmed by 4 bases and the J gene end by 1 base; junction bases not matched to a gene: 7. The CDR3 extends over 16 amino acids. Germline assignment: CDR1 LGHDT and CDR2 YNNKEL (reference sequence). The CDR3 region has the DNA TGTGCCAGCAGCCGTTCGGACAGGGGAGGCCAAGAGACCCAGTACTTC. This encodes CASSRSDRGGQETQYF.

The V gene is TRBV4-3, the J gene TRBJ1-4; tentative D call: TRBD1 (6 bases). The CDR3 extends over 16 amino acids. V was pared by 3 bases and J by 8 bases, with 19 bases between. Germline CDR1 and CDR2: LGHNA and YSLEER. CDR3 nucleotide sequence: TGCGCCAGCAGCCAGGGCCTCACAGGGACCTCCGAAAAACTGTTTTTT. Its translation is CASSQGLTGTSEKLFF.

In this sample, this clonotype turned up a few times. V gene TRBV7-6 combines with J gene TRBJ1-1; D gene uncertain. V was clipped by 2 bases and J by 2 bases, with 12 bases between them. CDR3 length: 15 residues. Germline V gene lookup returns CDR1 SGHVS and CDR2 FNYEAQ. The CDR3 reads CASSLRVRGNTEAFF. Here the CDR3 DNA reads TGTGCCAGCAGCTTAAGGGTGAGAGGAAACACTGAAGCTTTCTTT.

The sample holds many counts of this clonotype. The chain couples TRBV7-9 to TRBJ2-1; D gene uncertain. CDR3 size: 15 residues. Germline V gives CDR1 SEHNR, CDR2 FQNEAQ (reference sequence). Between the trimmed V and J ends, which lost 2 bases and 4 bases, there was a span of 12 bases. This CDR3 reads CASSLQLLVYNEQFF. The DNA for the CDR3 is TGTGCCAGCAGCTTACAGCTTCTTGTTTACAATGAGCAGTTCTTC.

This clonotype came up once. At one end, the junction sequence differs from germline, possibly due to a read error. J is TRBJ2-1 and V is TRBV4-3, with 14 bases aligning to TRBD2. The CDR3 consists of 16 residues. Germline CDR1 is LGHNA and CDR2 is YSLEER. CDR3 sequence (DNA): TGCGCCAGCAGCTCGACTAGCGGGGGGGCCTACAATGATCAGTTCTTC. As protein: CASSSTSGGAYNDQFF.

This clonotype was seen only a few times. V usage is TRBV7-2 and J usage is TRBJ1-3; D not resolved. The CDR3 is 15 residues long. V lost 3 bases to trimming and J lost 1 base, with 10 bases between them. Germline CDR1 is SGHTA and CDR2 is FQGNSA. The CDR3 region is CASSFSTGSGNTIYF. The CDR3, as DNA: TGTGCCAGCAGCTTCTCGACGGGTTCTGGAAACACCATATATTTT.